One and the same sample provided the 26 T cell receptor beta chains below, sequenced in a study of blood T cell repertoires in COVID-19. Using immunoSEQ multiplex PCR, the repertoire was profiled, and TCRdb retains in-frame clones only, with some absent. The table has roughly 200,000 clones, approximately 85% seen once. Sequenced sample: peripheral blood. The receptors were sampled from a man aged 55 to 70 with acute or convalescent COVID-19.

The V and J genes are TRBV28 and TRBJ2-2; 8 nucleotides align to TRBD2. The germline CDR1 and CDR2 sequences are MDHEN and SYDVKM. CDR3 length: 18 amino acids. The junction had 13 bases not matched to a gene; V was cut back by 4 bases and J by 3 bases. CDR3 DNA sequence: TGTGCCAGCAGTTCCTCTGCTTTAGCGGGGATATACACCGGGGAGCTGTTTTTT. It yields the protein CASSSSALAGIYTGELFF.

This CDR3 is CASSQGTGTGARGDRYEQYF. CDR3 in DNA: TGTGCCAGCAGCCAAGGTACCGGGACAGGGGCGCGAGGGGATCGATACGAGCAGTACTTC. The rearrangement links TRBV3-1 (or the pseudogene TRBV3-2) to TRBJ2-7, with TRBD1 identical over 10 bases. Trimming took 1 base from V and 4 from J; bases not matched to a gene: 19. Looked up from germline, CDR1 is LGHDT and CDR2 is YNNKEL (reference sequence). The CDR3 loop spans 20 amino acids.

This chain links TRBV19 with TRBJ2-1; 8 bases are shared with TRBD1. Losses at the gene ends were 6 bases for V and 14 bases for J; bases not matched to a gene: 9. The CDR3 has 12 amino acids. The germline CDR1 and CDR2 sequences are LNHDA and SQIVND (reference sequence). CDR3 sequence reads: CASRKDRGEEFF. Written as DNA, the CDR3 is TGTGCCAGTAGGAAAGACAGGGGAGAGGAGTTCTTC.

This chain joins TRBV7-3 and TRBJ1-5; D possibly corresponds to TRBD1 (5 bases). Germline CDR1 SGHTA, CDR2 FQGTGA. The CDR3 runs to 17 residues. Trimming pared 5 bases from V and 3 bases from J, leaving 20 bases between. CDR3 coding DNA: TGTGCCAGCAGCCTGAGGCAGGGTGAGGCAGACAATCAGCCCCAGCATTTT. Amino acid sequence: CASSLRQGEADNQPQHF. The full variable domain, rest sourced from reference TRBV7-3 and TRBJ1-5, is GAGVSQTPSNKVTEKGKYVELRCDPISGHTALYWYRQSLGQGPEFLIYFQGTGAADDSGLPNDRFFAVRPEGSVSTLKIQRTERGDSAVYLCASSLRQGEADNQPQHFGDGTRLSIL.

This chain uses TRBV5-6 with TRBJ2-1, with TRBD2 identical over 7 bases. This CDR3 has 16 amino acids. Trimming at V came to 1 base and at J to 5 bases, leaving 9 bases not matched to a gene. The germline CDR1 and CDR2 sequences are SGHDT and YYEEEE. The CDR3: CASSLWLGLADNEQFF. The CDR3 nucleotides are TGTGCCAGCAGCTTGTGGTTGGGGCTAGCGGACAATGAGCAGTTCTTC.

In its sample, this clone was seen a few times. This chain connects TRBV28 to TRBJ1-6; D gene unclear. CDR3 length: 13 amino acids. The germline gives CDR1 MDHEN, CDR2 SYDVKM. V lost 3 bases to trimming and J lost 6 bases, with 6 bases between them. CDR3 region: CASSFQFNSPLHF. The CDR3 DNA reads as TGTGCCAGCAGTTTCCAGTTTAATTCACCCCTCCACTTT.

V is TRBV27 and J is TRBJ2-7; perhaps TRBD2 as D (5 bases). This CDR3 has 23 residues. Germline CDR1 reads MNHEY; CDR2 reads SMNVEV (reference sequence). V gave up 1 base and J gave up 0 bases, with 34 bases separating them. This chain's CDR3 is CASSLFRPVRTSELVRSSYEQYF. Here the CDR3 DNA reads TGTGCCAGCAGTTTATTCAGGCCCGTCCGGACCAGTGAACTAGTGAGGAGCTCCTACGAGCAGTACTTC.

The rearrangement joins TRBV12-3 or TRBV12-4 to TRBJ2-7, with a tentative D call TRBD2 (6 bases). The CDR3 runs to 13 residues. Trimming removed 6 bases from V and 6 bases from J, with 15 bases in between. The CDR3 DNA is TGTGCCAGCAGGCCGGGGGTACGCGGCGAGCAGTACTTC. Amino acids: CASRPGVRGEQYF.

The chain links TRBV10-3 to TRBJ2-5; 7 bases map to TRBD2. J lost 5 bases, V lost 8 bases, and 14 bases had no gene match. Germline CDR1 reads ENHRY; CDR2 reads SYGVKD. This CDR3 contains 15 residues. The CDR3 loop is CAIGGGVLPGETQYF. CDR3 coding DNA: TGTGCCATCGGGGGGGGAGTACTTCCCGGGGAGACCCAGTACTTC.

The gene calls are TRBV27 and TRBJ1-1; a possible D gene is TRBD1 (5 bases). Germline V gives CDR1 MNHEY, CDR2 SMNVEV (reference sequence). Between the trimmed V and J ends, which lost 6 bases and 0 bases, there was a span of 8 bases. The CDR3 has 13 amino acids. Here the CDR3 DNA reads TGTGCCAGCAGGAGACAGATGAACACTGAAGCTTTCTTT. Protein: CASRRQMNTEAFF.

V gene TRBV6-6 combines with J gene TRBJ2-1, with D tentatively TRBD2 (5 bases). Germline assignment: CDR1 MNHNY and CDR2 SVGAGI (reference sequence). With 8 bases removed from V and 1 base from J, the gap between germline ends came to 6 bases. The CDR3 has 12 residues. The DNA of the CDR3 is TGTGCCAGCGGACTTTCCTACAATGAGCAGTTCTTC. This gives the protein CASGLSYNEQFF.

V usage is TRBV4-1 and J usage is TRBJ1-5; D is unclear. The V end lost 1 base, the J end lost 0 bases, and 10 bases lay between the germline ends. CDR3 size: 16 residues. Per germline, CDR1 MGHRA and CDR2 YSYEKL. The DNA of the CDR3 is TGCGCCAGCAGCCAAGTTGGACTGGCTAGCAATCAGCCCCAGCATTTT. It encodes CASSQVGLASNQPQHF.

The chain joins TRBV15 to TRBJ1-3, with unresolved D. Trimming took off 2 bases at V and 9 bases at J, with 11 bases between the two ends. There are 13 residues in the CDR3. The germline gives CDR1 LNHNV, CDR2 YYDKDF (reference sequence). CDR3 residues: CATSRTLGSTIYF. DNA for the CDR3: TGTGCCACCAGCAGAACATTGGGGAGCACCATATATTTT.

J is TRBJ2-7 and V is TRBV19, with 7 bases aligning to TRBD1. This CDR3 has 13 amino acids. CDR1 and CDR2 (germline): LNHDA, SQIVND (reference sequence). V trimming: 5 bases; J trimming: 7 bases; junction bases outside the gene matches: 8. CDR3 coding DNA: TGTGCCAGTAGTGGGCGACAGGGCTGGGAGCAGTACTTC. It codes for CASSGRQGWEQYF. Full variable domain (outside the CDR3, taken from reference TRBV19 and TRBJ2-7): DGGITQSPKYLFRKEGQNVTLSCEQNLNHDAMYWYRQDPGQGLRLIYYSQIVNDFQKGDIAEGYSVSREKKESFPLTVTSAQKNPTAFYLCASSGRQGWEQYFGPGTRLTVT.

V and J are TRBV5-1 and TRBJ1-1, with 8 nucleotides matching TRBD1. The CDR3 consists of 18 residues. Unmatched junction bases numbered 21, after V lost 0 bases and J lost 11 bases. Germline CDR1 reads SGHRS; CDR2 reads YFSETQ. The CDR3, as DNA: TGCGCCAGCAGCTTGGCCAGGAGGCAGGGGGCCGGACATCTCATGGCTTTCTTT. Its protein is CASSLARRQGAGHLMAFF.

The V call is TRBV11-2, the J call TRBJ2-7; 11 bases align to TRBD2. Germline CDR1 SGHAT, CDR2 FQNNGV. The CDR3 extends over 15 amino acids. V shed 5 bases and J 1 base; nucleotides not matched to a gene: 4. This CDR3 is CASSHRLAGSYEQYF. The DNA for the CDR3 is TGTGCCAGCAGCCACAGACTAGCGGGATCCTACGAGCAGTACTTC. Drawing the rest from reference TRBV11-2 and TRBJ2-7, the complete variable domain is EAGVAQSPRYKIIEKRQSVAFWCNPISGHATLYWYQQILGQGPKLLIQFQNNGVVDDSQLPKDRFSAERLKGVDSTLKIQPAKLEDSAVYLCASSHRLAGSYEQYFGPGTRLTVT.

This clone was detected a few times. The chain employs TRBV28 and TRBJ1-5; D perhaps matches TRBD1 (5 bases). V was pared by 6 bases and J by 4 bases, with 10 bases between. Per the germline V gene, CDR1 is MDHEN and CDR2 is SYDVKM. This CDR3 is 13 amino acids long. Here the CDR3 reads CASRLQGNQPQHF. The CDR3 nucleotides read TGTGCCAGCAGACTGCAGGGAAATCAGCCCCAGCATTTT.

This rearrangement joins TRBV28 to TRBJ2-7, with D possibly matching TRBD1 (5 bases). Germline V gene sequence: CDR1 MDHEN, CDR2 SYDVKM. This CDR3 region has 13 residues. The ends were cut back, 6 bases at V and 2 bases at J, with 11 bases in the middle. The CDR3 DNA reads TGTGCCAGCAGCCCCGACAGAGCCTACGAGCAGTACTTC. This sequence encodes CASSPDRAYEQYF.

This chain joins TRBV5-1 and TRBJ2-7; 7 nucleotides agree with TRBD1. In germline, CDR1 is SGHRS, CDR2 YFSETQ. The length of the CDR3 is 16 residues. Trimming removed 4 bases from V and 0 bases from J; junction bases left unmatched: 10. As DNA, the CDR3 is TGCGCCAGCAGCGTGGCTAGGACAGGCGTCTCCTACGAGCAGTACTTC. Residues: CASSVARTGVSYEQYF. The variable domain in full, with the rest retrieved from reference TRBV5-1 and TRBJ2-7, is KAGVTQTPRYLIKTRGQQVTLSCSPISGHRSVSWYQQTPGQGLQFLFEYFSETQRNKGNFPGRFSGRQFSNSRSEMNVSTLELGDSALYLCASSVARTGVSYEQYFGPGTRLTVT.

J is TRBJ1-1 and V is TRBV29-1; weak D call: TRBD1 (6 bases). This CDR3 contains 12 residues. The V gene lost 4 bases and the J gene lost 4 bases, with 10 bases spanning the gap. CDR1 is SQVTM and CDR2 is ANQGSEA in the germline V gene. The CDR3 DNA reads as TGCAGCGTTGCGATACAGGGCACTGAAGCTTTCTTT. Its protein is CSVAIQGTEAFF.

This chain joins TRBV6-5 and TRBJ2-1, with TRBD1 matching over 7 bases. Trimming cost V 2 bases and J 8 bases; bases outside gene matches: 0. This CDR3 is 12 amino acids long. Per germline, CDR1 MNHEY and CDR2 SVGAGI. CDR3: CASSYGTDEQFF. The CDR3, as DNA: TGTGCCAGCAGTTACGGGACAGATGAGCAGTTCTTC.

The chain has TRBV7-9 and TRBJ2-3, with D possibly matching TRBD2 (6 bases). Trimming removed 2 bases from V and 4 bases from J, with 10 bases in between. The germline V gene encodes CDR1 SEHNR and CDR2 FQNEAQ (reference sequence). The CDR3 sequence is 14 residues long. In nucleotides, the CDR3 is TGTGCCAGCAGCTTATTTGGCGGGGCAGATACGCAGTATTTT. It translates to CASSLFGGADTQYF.

The chain joins TRBV6-2 or TRBV6-3 to TRBJ1-1; D possibly corresponds to TRBD1 (6 bases). Germline CDR1 MNHEY, CDR2 SVGEGT. The CDR3 has 14 residues. Deletions cut 2 bases from V and 9 bases from J, with 16 bases between. The CDR3 DNA follows: TGTGCCAGCAGTTACCCCAATCCGGGACAACAAGCTTTCTTT. Its translation: CASSYPNPGQQAFF.

This chain uses TRBV19 with TRBJ2-6; 9 bases are shared with TRBD1. Germline CDR1 reads LNHDA; CDR2 reads SQIVND (reference sequence). V shed 4 bases, J shed 0 bases, and the junction held 13 bases outside the gene matches. This CDR3 spans 20 amino acids. The chain's CDR3 is CASSTPRGQGTYSGANVLTF. CDR3 DNA sequence: TGTGCCAGTAGTACCCCCCGGGGACAGGGTACGTACTCTGGGGCCAACGTCCTGACTTTC.

This chain connects TRBV6-2 or TRBV6-3 to TRBJ1-2; D gene uncertain. Germline V gene sequence: CDR1 MNHEY, CDR2 SVGEGT. The CDR3 totals 15 residues. Trimming took off 4 bases at V and 2 bases at J, with 14 bases between the two ends. The CDR3 region has the DNA TGTGCCAGCAGTTTTCCCCTGGCAGGAAACTATGGCTACACCTTC. This encodes CASSFPLAGNYGYTF.

The chain joins TRBV5-5 to TRBJ1-2, with TRBD1 identical over 7 bases. Germline-derived CDR1 and CDR2 are SGHKS and YYEKEE (reference sequence). CDR3 length: 15 residues. V shed 2 bases, J shed 2 bases, and the junction held 6 bases outside the gene matches. CDR3 in amino acids: CASSFQQGLNYGYTF. In nucleotides, the CDR3 is TGTGCCAGCAGCTTTCAACAGGGGCTCAACTATGGCTACACCTTC.